The rows below give T cell receptor beta chains drawn from one sample of a study of technical replicates of blood from a few donors. Here immunoSEQ multiplex PCR was the method, and the copy in TCRdb shows in-frame clones only, minus some. The sample holds 50,000 or so clones; around 90% are singletons and the top ten take approximately 4%. The material sequenced was PBMCs. These receptor sequences come from a human donor in good health. Some clones in this sample may be carry-over from other donors' samples. Both conserved end residues are part of each CDR3. Each record gives: CDR3 DNA, CDR3 protein, V gene, J gene, clone size, D gene. A D gene is named only where the DNA matches it firmly. Size is omitted from some rows. Given values are once, few, many or a class for expanded clones.

DNA: TGTGCCAGCAGCCTGCTCATGACAGGGCGAGAGACCCAGTACTTC
CDR3: CASSLLMTGRETQYF
V: TRBV7-6
J: TRBJ2-5
size: NA
D: TRBD1

DNA: TGTGCCAGCAACGACAGGGGGAAGGACACAGATACGCAGTATTTT
CDR3: CASNDRGKDTDTQYF
V: TRBV6-6
J: TRBJ2-3
size: NA
D: TRBD1

DNA: TGTGCCAGCAGCGTGGACAGGAAGCGAGCTAACTATGGCTACACCTTC
CDR3: CASSVDRKRANYGYTF
V: TRBV7-9
J: TRBJ1-2
size: NA
D: TRBD1

DNA: TGCGCCAGCAGCCGGGCTGGGGAAAAACTGTTTTTT
CDR3: CASSRAGEKLFF
V: TRBV4-1
J: TRBJ1-4
size: NA
D: NA

DNA: TGTGCCAGTAGTATTTCACCATGGCAGGATTCCCACGAGCAGTACTTC
CDR3: CASSISPWQDSHEQYF
V: TRBV19
J: TRBJ2-7
size: once
D: NA

DNA: TGCAGCGTTGAGAGGACAGGGGCCTCTGGCTACACCTTC
CDR3: CSVERTGASGYTF
V: TRBV29-1
J: TRBJ1-2
size: NA
D: TRBD1

DNA: TGTGCCAGCAGCCAGGACAGCAGCTATGGCTACACCTTC
CDR3: CASSQDSSYGYTF
V: TRBV5-4
J: TRBJ1-2
size: NA
D: NA

DNA: TGTGCCAGCAGTTACGCGGGGGCGGGTCAGCCCCAGCATTTT
CDR3: CASSYAGAGQPQHF
V: TRBV6-5
J: TRBJ1-5
size: NA
D: NA

DNA: TGCGCCAGCAGCCAAGATCTTGCAGGCCCTAATGAAAAACTGTTTTTT
CDR3: CASSQDLAGPNEKLFF
V: TRBV4-3
J: TRBJ1-4
size: NA
D: NA

DNA: TGTGCCAGCCTACCTCAGGGGTTTAATGAAAAACTGTTTTTT
CDR3: CASLPQGFNEKLFF
V: TRBV2
J: TRBJ1-4
size: NA
D: NA

DNA: TGTGCCAGTAGTTCGGACAGGGCCTATGGCTACACCTTC
CDR3: CASSSDRAYGYTF
V: TRBV19
J: TRBJ1-2
size: NA
D: TRBD1

DNA: TGTGCCAGCAGCTGGGACAGGGGTTCTTACGAGCAGTACTTC
CDR3: CASSWDRGSYEQYF
V: TRBV7-2
J: TRBJ2-7
size: NA
D: TRBD1

DNA: TGTGCCACCAGCAGTGACAGGGGGCGGGGGACCCAGTACTTC
CDR3: CATSSDRGRGTQYF
V: TRBV15
J: TRBJ2-5
size: NA
D: TRBD1

DNA: TGTGCCAGCAGCGCGGACAGGAGCCGCCAAGAGACCCAGTACTTC
CDR3: CASSADRSRQETQYF
V: TRBV7-2
J: TRBJ2-5
size: NA
D: TRBD1